These T cell receptor beta chains were read from a single sample in a study of regulatory and conventional T cells in RAG deficiency. This table comes from immunoSEQ multiplex PCR, and its TCRdb copy is limited to in-frame clones, with some not included. The sample lists about 29,000 clones, about 96% occurring once. The sample was also reused in another study, on regulatory T cells.

The sample consisted of CD25- CD4+ T cells sorted from blood. Receptors were obtained from a human donor in good health. Both conserved end residues are part of each CDR3. The D gene is left open where the match is weak. Expanded clones get a size class; other rows say once, few or many, or leave the size out.

j_call	clone_size	v_call	d_call	cdr3_aa	cdr3_nt
TRBJ2-5	NA	TRBV2	TRBD2	CASSEAPGGRGGLYQETQYF	TGTGCCAGCAGTGAAGCGCCTGGTGGGCGGGGGGGACTGTACCAAGAGACCCAGTACTTC
TRBJ2-1	NA	TRBV9	TRBD2	CASSVGGRGGRSEQFF	TGTGCCAGCAGCGTAGGCGGGCGGGGGGGCCGTAGTGAGCAGTTCTTC
TRBJ2-7	NA	TRBV5-1	NA	CASSLGLNSRSEQYF	TGCGCCAGCAGCTTGGGGTTGAACAGCCGATCGGAGCAGTACTTC
TRBJ2-7	NA	TRBV29-1	TRBD1	CSVLGQGYEQYF	TGCAGCGTTTTGGGACAGGGCTACGAGCAGTACTTC
TRBJ2-7	NA	TRBV13	NA	CASSSIGGPLYEQYF	TGTGCCAGCAGCTCGATAGGGGGACCCCTCTACGAGCAGTACTTC
TRBJ2-5	NA	TRBV11-2	TRBD2	CASSLGGLAGVETQYF	TGTGCCAGCAGCTTAGGGGGACTAGCGGGGGTAGAGACCCAGTACTTC
TRBJ2-7	NA	TRBV5-1	NA	CASSLHYEQYF	TGCGCCAGCAGCTTACACTACGAGCAGTACTTC
TRBJ2-6	once	TRBV5-1	NA	CASRAADSSGANVLTF	TGCGCCAGCAGGGCCGCCGACAGCTCTGGGGCCAACGTCCTGACTTTC
TRBJ2-5	NA	TRBV28	TRBD2	CASSFNLAGGQETQYF	TGTGCCAGCAGTTTTAACCTAGCGGGGGGCCAAGAGACCCAGTACTTC
TRBJ2-1	NA	TRBV19	TRBD1	CASKTRRGQGYNEQFF	TGTGCCAGTAAAACAAGGAGGGGACAGGGGTACAATGAGCAGTTCTTC
TRBJ1-1	NA	TRBV6-5	TRBD1	CASSTGTAFLEAFF	TGTGCCAGCAGCACCGGGACAGCTTTTCTTGAAGCTTTCTTT
TRBJ2-1	NA	TRBV7-3	NA	CASSPPGGHSYNEQFF	TGTGCCAGCAGCCCCCCCGGGGGTCACTCCTACAATGAGCAGTTCTTC
TRBJ2-2	NA	TRBV18	TRBD2	CASSPNLAGVTGELFF	TGTGCCAGCTCACCAAACCTAGCGGGGGTCACCGGGGAGCTGTTTTTT
TRBJ1-5	NA	TRBV19	NA	CASSIDWRTGPQHF	TGTGCCAGTAGTATAGACTGGAGAACGGGTCCCCAGCATTTT
TRBJ1-1	NA	TRBV18	TRBD1	CASSPQGANTEAFF	TGTGCCAGCTCACCACAGGGGGCGAACACTGAAGCTTTCTTT